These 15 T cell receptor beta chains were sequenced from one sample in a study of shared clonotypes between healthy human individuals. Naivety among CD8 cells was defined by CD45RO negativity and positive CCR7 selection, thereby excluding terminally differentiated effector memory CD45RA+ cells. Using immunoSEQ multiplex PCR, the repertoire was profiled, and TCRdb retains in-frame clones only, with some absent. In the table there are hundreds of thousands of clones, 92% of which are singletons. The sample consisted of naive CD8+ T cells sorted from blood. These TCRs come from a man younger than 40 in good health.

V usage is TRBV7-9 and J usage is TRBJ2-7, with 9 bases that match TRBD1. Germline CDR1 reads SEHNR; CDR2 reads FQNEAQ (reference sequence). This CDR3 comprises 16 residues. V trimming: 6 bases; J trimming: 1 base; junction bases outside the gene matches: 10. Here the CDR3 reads CASRFTGGTNSYEQYF. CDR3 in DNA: TGTGCCAGCAGATTCACAGGGGGCACGAATTCCTACGAGCAGTACTTC.

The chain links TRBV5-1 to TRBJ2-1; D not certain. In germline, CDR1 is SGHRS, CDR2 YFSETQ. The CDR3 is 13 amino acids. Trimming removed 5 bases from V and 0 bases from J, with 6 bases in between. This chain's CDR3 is CASRGSSYNEQFF. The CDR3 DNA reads TGCGCCAGCAGGGGAAGCTCCTACAATGAGCAGTTCTTC.

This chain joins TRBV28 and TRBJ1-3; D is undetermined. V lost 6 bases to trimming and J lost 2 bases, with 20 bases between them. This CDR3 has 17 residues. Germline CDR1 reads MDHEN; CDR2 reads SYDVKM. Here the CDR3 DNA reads TGTGCCAGCAGCCTCTTTCTCGTGGGAAGGGCTGGAAACACCATATATTTT. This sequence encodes CASSLFLVGRAGNTIYF. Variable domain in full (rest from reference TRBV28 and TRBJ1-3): DVKVTQSSRYLVKRTGEKVFLECVQDMDHENMFWYRQDPGLGLRLIYFSYDVKMKEKGDIPEGYSVSREKKERFSLILESASTNQTSMYLCASSLFLVGRAGNTIYFGEGSWLTVV.

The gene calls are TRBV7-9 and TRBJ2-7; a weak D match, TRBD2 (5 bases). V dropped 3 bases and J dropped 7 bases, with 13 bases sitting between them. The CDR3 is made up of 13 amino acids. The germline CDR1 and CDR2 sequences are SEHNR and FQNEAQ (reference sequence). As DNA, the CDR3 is TGTGCCAGCAGCTTGGACTCCCTTAGGGAGCAGTACTTC. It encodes CASSLDSLREQYF.

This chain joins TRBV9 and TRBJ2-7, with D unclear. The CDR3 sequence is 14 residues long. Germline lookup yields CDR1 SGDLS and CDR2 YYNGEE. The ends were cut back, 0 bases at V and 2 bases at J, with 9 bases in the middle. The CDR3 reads CASSVGADAYEQYF. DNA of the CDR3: TGTGCCAGCAGCGTAGGGGCTGACGCCTACGAGCAGTACTTC.

CDR3 bases: TGTGCCAGCAGCTTATCGGCCTGGGAGCAGTACTTC. It specifies CASSLSAWEQYF. V usage is TRBV11-2 and J usage is TRBJ2-7; D uncertain. The CDR3 is 12 residues long. V was clipped by 2 bases and J by 7 bases, with 9 bases between them. CDR1 SGHAT and CDR2 FQNNGV come from the germline V gene.

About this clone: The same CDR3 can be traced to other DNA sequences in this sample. The DNA of the CDR3 is TGTGCCAGCAGCCCCTCCGAGGACAGGGAGAACACCGGGGAGCTGTTTTTT. Its translation: CASSPSEDRENTGELFF. The chain recombines TRBV7-9 with TRBJ2-2; TRBD1 aligns across 8 bases. CDR1 is SEHNR, CDR2 FQNEAQ, per germline (reference sequence). The length of the CDR3 is 17 residues. V shed 5 bases and J 1 base; nucleotides not matched to a gene: 9.

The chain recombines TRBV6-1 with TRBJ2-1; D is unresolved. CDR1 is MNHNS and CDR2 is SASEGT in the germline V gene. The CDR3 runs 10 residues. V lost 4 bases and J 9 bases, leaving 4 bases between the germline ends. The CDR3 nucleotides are TGTGCCAGCAGTGGTCGTGAGCAGTTCTTC. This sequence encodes CASSGREQFF.

The CDR3 protein is CASNRQRTDTQYF. The CDR3 DNA is TGTGCCAGCAACCGACAACGCACAGATACGCAGTATTTT. The chain is built from TRBV6-5 and TRBJ2-3; D remains ambiguous. This CDR3 region has 13 residues. Germline CDR1 and CDR2: MNHEY and SVGAGI. V lost 7 bases, J lost 1 base, and 9 bases lay in between.

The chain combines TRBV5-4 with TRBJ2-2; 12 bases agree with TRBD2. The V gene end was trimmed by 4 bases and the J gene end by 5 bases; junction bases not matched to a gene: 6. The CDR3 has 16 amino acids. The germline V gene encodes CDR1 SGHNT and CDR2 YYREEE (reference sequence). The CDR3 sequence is CASSAGLAGLTGELFF. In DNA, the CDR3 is TGTGCCAGCAGCGCCGGACTAGCGGGGCTAACCGGGGAGCTGTTTTTT.

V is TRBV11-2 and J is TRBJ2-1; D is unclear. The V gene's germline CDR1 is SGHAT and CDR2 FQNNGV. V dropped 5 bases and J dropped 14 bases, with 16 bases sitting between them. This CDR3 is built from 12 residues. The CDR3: CASSVAFRLKFF. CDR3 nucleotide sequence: TGTGCCAGCAGCGTCGCCTTCAGATTGAAGTTCTTC.

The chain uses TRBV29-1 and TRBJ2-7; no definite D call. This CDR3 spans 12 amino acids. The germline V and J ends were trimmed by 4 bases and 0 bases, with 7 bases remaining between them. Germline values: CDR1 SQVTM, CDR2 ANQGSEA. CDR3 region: CSVGDFSYEQYF. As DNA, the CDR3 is TGCAGCGTTGGAGACTTCTCCTACGAGCAGTACTTC.

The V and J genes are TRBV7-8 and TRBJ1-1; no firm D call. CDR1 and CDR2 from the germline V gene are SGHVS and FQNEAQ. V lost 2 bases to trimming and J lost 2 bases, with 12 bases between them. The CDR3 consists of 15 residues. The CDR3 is CASSLRSVGNTEAFF. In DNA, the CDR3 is TGTGCCAGCAGCTTAAGGTCAGTGGGTAACACTGAAGCTTTCTTT. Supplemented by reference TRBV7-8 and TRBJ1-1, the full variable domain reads GAGVSQSPRYKVAKRGQDVALRCDPISGHVSLFWYQQALGQGPEFLTYFQNEAQLDKSGLPSDRFFAERPEGSVSTLKIQRTQQEDSAVYLCASSLRSVGNTEAFFGQGTRLTVV.

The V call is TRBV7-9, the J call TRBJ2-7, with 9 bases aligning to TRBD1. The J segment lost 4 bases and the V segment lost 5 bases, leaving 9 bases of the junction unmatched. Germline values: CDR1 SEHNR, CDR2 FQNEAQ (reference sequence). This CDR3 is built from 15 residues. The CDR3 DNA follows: TGTGCCAGCAGCGCCAAAGGGACAGGGTTATACGAGCAGTACTTC. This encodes CASSAKGTGLYEQYF.

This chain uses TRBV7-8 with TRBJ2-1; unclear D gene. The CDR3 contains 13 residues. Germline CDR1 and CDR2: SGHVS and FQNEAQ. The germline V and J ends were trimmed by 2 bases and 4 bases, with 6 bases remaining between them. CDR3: CASSLRLYNEQFF. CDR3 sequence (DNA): TGTGCCAGCAGCTTAAGACTTTACAATGAGCAGTTCTTC. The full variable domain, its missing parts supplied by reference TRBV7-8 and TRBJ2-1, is GAGVSQSPRYKVAKRGQDVALRCDPISGHVSLFWYQQALGQGPEFLTYFQNEAQLDKSGLPSDRFFAERPEGSVSTLKIQRTQQEDSAVYLCASSLRLYNEQFFGPGTRLTVL.